The clone carrying this TCR beta chain was found once. The data stem from a study of blood T cell repertoires in COVID-19. Across the study: Specimens from acute and convalescent COVID-19 originated in the United States, Italy and Spain.

This CDR3 is 15 amino acids long. The germline V gene has CDR1 GTSNPN and CDR2 SVGIG (reference sequence). Trimming shortened V by 2 bases and J by 3 bases, and 13 bases separated the two germline ends. During active infection, Seattle patients enrolled and were then monitored through disease. Using immunoSEQ multiplex PCR, the repertoire was profiled, and TCRdb retains in-frame clones only, with some absent. The table lists over 200,000 clones, more than 80% of them singletons, with 0.95% to 1.5% in the top ten. The TCR sequence derives from a woman aged 25 to 39 with COVID-19, enrolled during active disease. Material: peripheral blood. The chain employs TRBV30 and TRBJ2-2, with D unresolved. CDR3 sequence (DNA): TGTGCCTGGAGTAGCCGTGTTCGGGACACCGGGGAGCTGTTTTTT. As protein: CAWSSRVRDTGELFF.